This TCR beta chain was identified in a study of cytomegalovirus exposure and HLA in healthy donors. Overall study context: Inside one of the first data releases sat 80 million to 95 million unique TCRs taken from HLA-typed donors. General observations from the study: Later analysis found that TCR beta chains associated with HLA were more clonally expanded than other, equally common chains. There were around 160 TCR beta chains listed as cytomegalovirus-associated.

Researchers ran the PCR with 60 Vbeta and 13 Jbeta primers. Per the original data handling: In a later analysis, the count reached about 75 million unique TCR beta chains, with about 9.9 million shared. The protocol was immunoSEQ multiplex PCR, while the TCRdb copy is restricted to in-frame clones and leaves out a portion. V and J calls and clone size are copied from that table; D and trimming were computed from the DNA. The sample lists some 120,000 clones, over 70% occurring once. Turning to this clone: What it binds is unknown.

This CDR3 spans 15 amino acids. Looked up from germline, CDR1 is MNHNY and CDR2 is SVGAGI (reference sequence). The germline V and J ends were trimmed by 5 bases and 4 bases, with 12 bases remaining between them. J is TRBJ2-6 and V is TRBV6-6; possibly TRBD1 for D (6 bases). This receptor was identified in a woman younger than 30 in good health and CMV-seronegative. The sample comprised PBMCs. In DNA form, the CDR3 reads TGTGCCAGCAGTCCACAGGGTTCCGGGGCCAACGTCCTGACTTTC. Encoded protein: CASSPQGSGANVLTF.